The rows below give T cell receptor beta chains drawn from one sample of a study of identical twins. TCRdb reprocessed the 5' RACE reads with MiXCR, giving one entry per CDR3 protein. The data show about 190,000 distinct CDR3 sequences, about 15% seen once. The same sample was also studied in work on T cells expressing NK-cell markers.

The source material was CD8+ T cells sorted from blood. Source of these receptors: a woman between 18 and 29 years old in good health. The CDR3 runs from the conserved cysteine through the conserved F or W. Clone size is not always given. Where it is, it says once, few, many or a class for expanded clones.

few	TRBV29-1	CSVEARGESSYNEQFF
few	TRBV15	CATSRDWSLYEQYF
few	TRBV11-2	CASSFSGGNYEQYF
-	TRBV11-2	CASSSGTPTYEQYF
-	TRBV30	CAREGRGYTF
few	TRBV6-1	CACQRPYTGELFF
few	TRBV7-9	CASSFGSAEAFF
few	TRBV15	CATSRDRLAGDTQYF
-	TRBV6-1	CASSTTVNYGYTF
few	TRBV10-3	CAISESISGIGNEQFF
-	TRBV15	CATSRRGYNEQFF
-	TRBV7-6	CASSSTGANNEQFF
few	TRBV7-6	CASSLLPSRGDNEQFF
medium-sized	TRBV6-4	CASSDSPGQGNQPQHF
few	TRBV7-2	CASSFGQRADIQYF
-	TRBV29-1	CSVVRNTEAFF
few	TRBV7-9	CASSLNRGRGGNEQFF
few	TRBV9	CASSVWDTSYEQYF
few	TRBV9	CASRPGQGFNYGYTF
-	TRBV7-8	CASTPGLVNEQFF
-	TRBV6-1	CASIFTSGGAYEQYF
few	TRBV12-3/TRBV12-4	CASTLEVRSYNEQFF
-	TRBV6-2/TRBV6-3	CASSPGRAGRYEQYF
few	TRBV20-1	CSARLVDNEQFF
-	TRBV7-2	CASSLGLGNEQFF
-	TRBV6-2/TRBV6-3	CASSQDRYKKEQYF
-	TRBV7-9	CASSRSEAFF